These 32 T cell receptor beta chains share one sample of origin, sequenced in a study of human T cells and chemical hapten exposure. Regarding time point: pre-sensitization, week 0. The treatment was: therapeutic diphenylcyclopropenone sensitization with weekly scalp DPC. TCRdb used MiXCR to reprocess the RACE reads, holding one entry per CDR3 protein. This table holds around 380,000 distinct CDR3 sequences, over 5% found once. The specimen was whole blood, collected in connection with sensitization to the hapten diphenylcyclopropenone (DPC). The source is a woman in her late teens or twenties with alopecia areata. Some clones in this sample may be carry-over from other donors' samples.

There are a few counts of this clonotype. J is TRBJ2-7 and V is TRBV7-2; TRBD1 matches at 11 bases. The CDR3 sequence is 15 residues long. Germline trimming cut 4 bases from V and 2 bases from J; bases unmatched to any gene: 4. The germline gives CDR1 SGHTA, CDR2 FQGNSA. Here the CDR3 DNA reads TGTGCCAGCAGCTACCCGGGACAGGGGGCCTACGAGCAGTACTTC. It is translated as CASSYPGQGAYEQYF.

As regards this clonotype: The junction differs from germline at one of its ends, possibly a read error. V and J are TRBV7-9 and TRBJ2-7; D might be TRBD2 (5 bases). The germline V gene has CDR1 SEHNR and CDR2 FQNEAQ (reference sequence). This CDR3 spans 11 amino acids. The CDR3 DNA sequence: TGTGCCAGCAGCTTAGGCGGGCCAGGTGTATTC. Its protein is CASSLGGPGVF. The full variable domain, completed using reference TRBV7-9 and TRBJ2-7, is DTGVSQNPRHKITKRGQNVTFRCDPISEHNRLYWYRQTLGQGPEFLTYFQNEAQLEKSRLLSDRFSAERPKGSFSTLEIQRTEQGDSAMYLCASSLGGPGVFGPGTRLTVT.

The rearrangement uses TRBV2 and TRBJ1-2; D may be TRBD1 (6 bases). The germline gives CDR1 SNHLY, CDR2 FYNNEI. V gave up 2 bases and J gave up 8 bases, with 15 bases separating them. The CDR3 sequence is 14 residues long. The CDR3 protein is CASSEWQGRGGYTF. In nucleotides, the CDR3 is TGTGCCAGCAGTGAATGGCAGGGGCGTGGGGGCTACACCTTC.

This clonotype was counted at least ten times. CDR3 amino acids: CASSRRPSRGTEAFF. CDR3 in DNA: TGTGCCAGCAGTCGTCGGCCCTCTCGGGGCACTGAAGCTTTCTTT. This chain links TRBV6-2 or TRBV6-3 with TRBJ1-1; D not resolved. Germline V CDR1 and CDR2: MNHEY, SVGEGT. With 5 bases removed from V and 4 bases from J, the gap between germline ends came to 17 bases. The CDR3 totals 15 residues.

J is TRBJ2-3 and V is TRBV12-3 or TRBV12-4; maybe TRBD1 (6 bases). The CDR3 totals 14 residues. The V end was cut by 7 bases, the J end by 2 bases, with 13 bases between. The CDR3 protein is CASTPGHHTDTQYF. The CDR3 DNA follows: TGTGCCAGCACCCCGGGACACCACACAGATACGCAGTATTTT.

The CDR3 loop reads CASSLIRGPQETQYF. The CDR3, as DNA: TGTGCCAGCAGCTTAATCCGGGGGCCGCAAGAGACCCAGTACTTC. The V gene is TRBV7-2, the J gene TRBJ2-5; either TRBD1 or TRBD2 may fit D (6 bases each). The CDR3 sequence is 15 residues long. Germline V gene lookup returns CDR1 SGHTA and CDR2 FQGNSA. V lost 2 bases and J lost 2, with 12 bases in between.

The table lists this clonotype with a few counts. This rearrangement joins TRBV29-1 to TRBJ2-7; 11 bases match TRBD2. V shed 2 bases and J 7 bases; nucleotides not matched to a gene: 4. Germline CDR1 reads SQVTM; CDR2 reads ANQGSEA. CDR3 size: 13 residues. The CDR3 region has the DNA TGCAGCGTTGAACTAGCGGGGGGTAGAGAGCAGTACTTC. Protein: CSVELAGGREQYF.

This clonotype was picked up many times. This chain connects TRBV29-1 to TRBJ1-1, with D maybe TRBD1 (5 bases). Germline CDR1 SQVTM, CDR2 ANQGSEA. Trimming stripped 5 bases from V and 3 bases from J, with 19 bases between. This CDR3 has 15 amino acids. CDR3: CSVMGGTLKDTEAFF. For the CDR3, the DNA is TGCAGCGTTATGGGGGGGACTTTGAAGGACACTGAAGCTTTCTTT. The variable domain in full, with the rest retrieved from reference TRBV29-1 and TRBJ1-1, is SAVISQKPSRDICQRGTSLTIQCQVDSQVTMMFWYRQQPGQSLTLIATANQGSEATYESGFVIDKFPISRPNLTFSTLTVSNMSPEDSSIYLCSVMGGTLKDTEAFFGQGTRLTVV.

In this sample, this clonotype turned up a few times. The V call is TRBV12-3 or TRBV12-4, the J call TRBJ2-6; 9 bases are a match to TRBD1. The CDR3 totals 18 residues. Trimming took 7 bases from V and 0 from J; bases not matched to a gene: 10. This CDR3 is CASTSPGQGYSGANVLTF. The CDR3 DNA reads TGTGCCAGCACTTCGCCGGGACAGGGCTACTCTGGGGCCAACGTCCTGACTTTC.

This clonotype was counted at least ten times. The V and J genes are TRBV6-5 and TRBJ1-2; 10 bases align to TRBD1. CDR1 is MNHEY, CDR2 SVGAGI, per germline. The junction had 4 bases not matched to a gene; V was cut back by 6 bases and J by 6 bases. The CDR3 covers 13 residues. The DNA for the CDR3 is TGTGCCAGCAGCCGCGGACAGGGGGATGGCTACACCTTC. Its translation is CASSRGQGDGYTF.

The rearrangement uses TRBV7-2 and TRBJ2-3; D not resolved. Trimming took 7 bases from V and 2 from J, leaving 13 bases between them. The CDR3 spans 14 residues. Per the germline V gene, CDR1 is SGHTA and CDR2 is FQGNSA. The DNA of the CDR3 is TGTGCCAGCAAGACAAGTAAGGACACAGATACGCAGTATTTT. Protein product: CASKTSKDTDTQYF. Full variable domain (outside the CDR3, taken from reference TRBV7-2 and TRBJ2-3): GAGVSQSPSNKVTEKGKDVELRCDPISGHTALYWYRQSLGQGLEFLIYFQGNSAPDKSGLPSDRFSAERTGGSVSTLTIQRTQQEDSAVYLCASKTSKDTDTQYFGPGTRLTVL.

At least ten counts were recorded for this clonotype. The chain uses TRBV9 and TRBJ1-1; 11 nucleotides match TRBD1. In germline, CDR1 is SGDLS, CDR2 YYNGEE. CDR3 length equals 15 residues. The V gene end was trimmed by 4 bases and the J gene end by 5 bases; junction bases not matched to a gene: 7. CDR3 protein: CASSPWTGGRTEAFF. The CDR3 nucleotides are TGTGCCAGCAGCCCTTGGACAGGGGGCCGAACTGAAGCTTTCTTT.

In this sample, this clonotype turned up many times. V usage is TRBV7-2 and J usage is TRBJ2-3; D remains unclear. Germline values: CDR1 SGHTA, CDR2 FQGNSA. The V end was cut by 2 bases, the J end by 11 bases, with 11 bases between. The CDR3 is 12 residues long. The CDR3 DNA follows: TGTGCCAGCAGCTTATATGGCGGACGGCAGTATTTT. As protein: CASSLYGGRQYF.

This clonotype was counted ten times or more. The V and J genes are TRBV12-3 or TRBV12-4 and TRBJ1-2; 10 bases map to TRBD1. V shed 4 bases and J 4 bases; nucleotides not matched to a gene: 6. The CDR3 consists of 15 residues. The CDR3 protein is CASSWYRTGGYGYTF. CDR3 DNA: TGTGCCAGCAGTTGGTACAGGACAGGGGGCTATGGCTACACCTTC.

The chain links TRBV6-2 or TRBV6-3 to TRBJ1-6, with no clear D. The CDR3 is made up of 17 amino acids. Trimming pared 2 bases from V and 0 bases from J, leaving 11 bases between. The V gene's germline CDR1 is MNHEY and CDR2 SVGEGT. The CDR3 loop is CASSYLPKSSYNSPLHF. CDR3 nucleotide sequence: TGTGCCAGCAGTTACCTCCCAAAGAGCTCCTATAATTCACCCCTCCACTTT.

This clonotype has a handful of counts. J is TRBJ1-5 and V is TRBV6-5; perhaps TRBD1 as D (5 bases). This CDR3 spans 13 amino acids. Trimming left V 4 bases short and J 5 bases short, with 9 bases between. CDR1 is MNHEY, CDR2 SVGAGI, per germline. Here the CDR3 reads CASSFDSYQPQHF. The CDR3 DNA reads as TGTGCCAGCAGTTTTGACAGCTATCAGCCCCAGCATTTT.

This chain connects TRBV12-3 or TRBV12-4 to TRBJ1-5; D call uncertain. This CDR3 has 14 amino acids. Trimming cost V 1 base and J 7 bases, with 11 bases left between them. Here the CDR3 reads CASSLGGGSQPQHF. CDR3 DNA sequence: TGTGCCAGCAGTTTAGGGGGTGGTAGCCAGCCCCAGCATTTT.

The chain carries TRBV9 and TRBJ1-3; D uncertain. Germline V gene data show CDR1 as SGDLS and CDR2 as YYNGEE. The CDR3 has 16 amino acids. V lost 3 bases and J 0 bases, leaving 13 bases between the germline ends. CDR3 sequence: CASSGLVQPSGNTIYF. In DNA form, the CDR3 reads TGTGCCAGCAGCGGCCTGGTACAGCCCTCTGGAAACACCATATATTTT.

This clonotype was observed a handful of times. The CDR3 is CASSDGQHNEQFF. CDR3 bases: TGTGCCAGCAGTGATGGGCAGCACAATGAGCAGTTCTTC. The chain combines TRBV2 with TRBJ2-1; no firm D call. The CDR3 is 13 residues long. V lost 3 bases, J lost 5 bases, and 8 bases lay in between. Per the germline V gene, CDR1 is SNHLY and CDR2 is FYNNEI.

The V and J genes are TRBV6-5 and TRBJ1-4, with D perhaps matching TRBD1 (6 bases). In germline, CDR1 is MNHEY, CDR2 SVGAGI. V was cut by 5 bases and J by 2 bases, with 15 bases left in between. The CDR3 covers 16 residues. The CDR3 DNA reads TGTGCCAGCAGTACCTTCCCAGGGGTGACTAATGAAAAACTGTTTTTT. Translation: CASSTFPGVTNEKLFF.

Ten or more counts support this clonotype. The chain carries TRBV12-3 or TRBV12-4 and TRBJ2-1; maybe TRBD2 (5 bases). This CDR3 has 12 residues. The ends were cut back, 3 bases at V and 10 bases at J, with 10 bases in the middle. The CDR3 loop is CASSFTTGEQFF. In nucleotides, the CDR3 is TGTGCCAGCAGTTTTACGACGGGAGAGCAGTTCTTC.

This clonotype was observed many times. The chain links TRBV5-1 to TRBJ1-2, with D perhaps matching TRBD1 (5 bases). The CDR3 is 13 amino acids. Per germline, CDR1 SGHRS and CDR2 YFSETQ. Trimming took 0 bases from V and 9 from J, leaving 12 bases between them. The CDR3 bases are TGCGCCAGCAGCTTGGAAACGGGGGAACGCTACACCTTC. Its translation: CASSLETGERYTF.

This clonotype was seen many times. This CDR3 is CASSFQQGPNEKLFF. Written as DNA, the CDR3 is TGTGCCAGCAGTTTCCAACAGGGCCCTAATGAAAAACTGTTTTTT. The chain carries TRBV12-3 or TRBV12-4 and TRBJ1-4, with a tentative D call TRBD1 (6 bases). The CDR3 extends over 15 amino acids. The V end lost 3 bases, the J end lost 3 bases, and 11 bases lay between the germline ends.

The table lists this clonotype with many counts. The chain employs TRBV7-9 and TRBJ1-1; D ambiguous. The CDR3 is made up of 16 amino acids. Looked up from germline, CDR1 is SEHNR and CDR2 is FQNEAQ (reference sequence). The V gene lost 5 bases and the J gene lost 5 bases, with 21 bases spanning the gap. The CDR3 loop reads CASSLSPRERKTEAFF. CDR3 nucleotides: TGTGCCAGCAGCCTGAGTCCAAGGGAAAGGAAGACTGAAGCTTTCTTT.

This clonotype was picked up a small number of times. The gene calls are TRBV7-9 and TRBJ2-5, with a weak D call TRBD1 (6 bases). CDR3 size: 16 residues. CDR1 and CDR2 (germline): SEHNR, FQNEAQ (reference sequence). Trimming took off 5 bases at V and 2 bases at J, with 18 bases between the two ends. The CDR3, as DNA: TGTGCCAGCAGCCCCCCCAGCATGACAGGACAAGAGACCCAGTACTTC. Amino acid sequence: CASSPPSMTGQETQYF.

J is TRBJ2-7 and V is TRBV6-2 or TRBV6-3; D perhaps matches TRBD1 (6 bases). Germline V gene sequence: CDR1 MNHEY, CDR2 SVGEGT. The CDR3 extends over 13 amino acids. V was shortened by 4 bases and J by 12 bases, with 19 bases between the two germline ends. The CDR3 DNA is TGTGCCAGCAGTTTGACAGGCCCCACCCTGTGGTACTTC. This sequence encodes CASSLTGPTLWYF.

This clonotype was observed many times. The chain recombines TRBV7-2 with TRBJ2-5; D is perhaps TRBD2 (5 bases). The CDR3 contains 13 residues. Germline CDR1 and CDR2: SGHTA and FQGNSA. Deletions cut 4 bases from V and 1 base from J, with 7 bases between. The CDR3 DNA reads TGTGCCAGCAGCTCCGGGGTCCAAGAGACCCAGTACTTC. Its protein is CASSSGVQETQYF.

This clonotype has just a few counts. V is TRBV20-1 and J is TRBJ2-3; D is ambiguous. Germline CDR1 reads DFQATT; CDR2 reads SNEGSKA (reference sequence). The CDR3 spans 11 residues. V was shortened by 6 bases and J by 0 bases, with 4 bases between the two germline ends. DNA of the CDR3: TGCAGTGCCATTAGCACAGATACGCAGTATTTT. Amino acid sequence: CSAISTDTQYF.

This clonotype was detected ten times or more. This CDR3 is CSAMPEDLSFTGGPQETQYF. CDR3 in DNA: TGCAGTGCTATGCCGGAGGACTTGTCATTCACGGGGGGGCCACAAGAGACCCAGTACTTC. V is TRBV20-1 and J is TRBJ2-5; TRBD2 matches 8 bases. Germline-derived CDR1 and CDR2 are DFQATT and SNEGSKA (reference sequence). V was pared by 4 bases and J by 2 bases, with 24 bases of the junction left unmatched. The CDR3 contains 20 residues.

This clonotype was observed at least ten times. The CDR3 DNA is TGTGCCAGCAGTGAAGAGAGGGATTCACCCCTCCACTTT. This gives the protein CASSEERDSPLHF. The rearrangement uses TRBV2 and TRBJ1-6; no definite D call. The CDR3 consists of 13 residues. Trimming pared 1 base from V and 8 bases from J, leaving 6 bases between. The germline gives CDR1 SNHLY, CDR2 FYNNEI.

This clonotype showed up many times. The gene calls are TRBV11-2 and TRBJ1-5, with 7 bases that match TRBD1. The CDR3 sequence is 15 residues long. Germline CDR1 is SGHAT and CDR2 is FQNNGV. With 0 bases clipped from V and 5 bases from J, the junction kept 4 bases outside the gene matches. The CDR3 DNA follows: TGTGCCAGCAGCTTAGAGGCAGGGGGAGATCAGCCCCAGCATTTT. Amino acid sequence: CASSLEAGGDQPQHF.

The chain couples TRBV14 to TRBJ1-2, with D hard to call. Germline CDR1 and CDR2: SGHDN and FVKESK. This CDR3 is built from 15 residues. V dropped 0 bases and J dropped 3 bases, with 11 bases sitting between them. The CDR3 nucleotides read TGTGCCAGCAGCCAAGATCAACGGGCTTACTATGGCTACACCTTC. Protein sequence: CASSQDQRAYYGYTF.